This T cell receptor (beta chain) was recorded in a study of T cell clonality in common variable immunodeficiency (dated by TCRdb to the mid-2010s). Study-level results and caveats: Increased TCRbeta clonality was found in CVID subjects compared with healthy controls (t-test p = 0.018), with the increase being most characteristic of about a third of subjects. CVID TCRbeta sequences reportedly showed fewer deletions and N-nucleotide insertions and lacked highly modified clones with 13 or more V deletions. Correlations of repertoire features with clinical complications were constrained by heterogeneity among patients within the CVID cohort. CVID subjects shared fewer TCRbeta clones with each other than healthy controls did (p < 0.0001). Even though DNA input was equal, the average per sample came to 80,000 to 100,000 unique sequences for controls compared with approximately 29,000 for CVID samples. It was noted by the authors that sequencing of the repertoires of T cell subpopulations would be needed to clarify the cause of the increased clonality in CVID.

CVID samples and control samples contributed equivalent amounts of genomic DNA as sequencing input. For every sample, a 60 bp segment covering the rearranged TCRbeta CDR3 region was amplified and then sequenced. The immunoSEQ assay, a bias-corrected multiplex PCR combined with high-throughput sequencing, was used to amplify TCRbeta. In the original analysis: Each unique nucleotide sequence was treated as a clone and annotated with V, D and J genes, copy number and frequency. Sequences were labeled productive if in frame, and non-productive if out of frame or containing stop codons. As previously described, Shannon's entropy was used to calculate clonality. The predicted amino acid sequences of productive clones were used to derive mean CDR3 Kyte-Doolittle hydropathy. Using the R hclust function, scaled V gene usage was clustered hierarchically with Manhattan distance and complete linkage. To assess clone sharing by CDR3 amino acid sequence, 12 repertoires per group were resampled over 100 rounds. The repertoires were searched for roughly 69 published EBV-specific and approximately 250 published CMV-specific TCRbeta sequences. After a couple of CVID samples that produced fewer than 10,000 sequences were dropped from the analysis, 42 CVID repertoires remained. In its TCRdb copy, this immuneACCESS table keeps in-frame sequences only and misses some clones. Where compared with another copy, unresolved V genes explain less than half of these, and the others have no known cause. Clone size and V and J calls were adopted from that table, with D and trimming inferred from the DNA. The table records some 25,000 clones for this sample, and not one of them appears only once. Approximately 25% of the sample is taken by the ten largest.

This clone was counted at least ten times. This receptor's antigen is unknown. Standard criteria, namely reduction of serum IgG, IgA and/or IgM below the normal range together with specific antibody deficiency, were applied for the diagnosis of CVID. There were over 40 subjects in the CVID group (about 30 male and roughly 15 female), ranging in age from roughly 9 to 65 years, with a mean age of 40. Most of the CVID patients and most of the healthy controls were of Caucasian heritage. At the time of study participation, every CVID subject had been on replacement immunoglobulin therapy for one year or longer. At blood collection, none of the CVID subjects was ill or on immunomodulatory or immunosuppressive medication. From each donor, about 5 to 8.5 ml of heparinized peripheral whole blood was collected. Genomic DNA from adults with common variable immune deficiency (CVID) and from healthy adult controls was the source for sequencing TCRbeta CDR3 repertoires. Diluted blood was density-centrifuged over Hypaque 1077 or Ficoll-Paque to isolate peripheral blood mononuclear cells. Unsorted mononuclear cells served as the source of genomic DNA, which was extracted either by Qiagen column purification or by a centrifugation-based method.

Input material: peripheral blood mononuclear cells. The clonotype was recovered from a human donor with common variable immunodeficiency.

The covered CDR3 bases are TGTGCCAGCAGCTCGTCGGAAGGACTAGCTCGAGTGGGTGAG. It encodes CASSSSEGLARVGE. The CDR3 as a whole reads CASSSSEGLARVGEQFF. The sequence links TRBV7-8 to TRBJ2-1, with 8 bases aligning to TRBD2. Coverage ceases 3 residues before the CDR3 finishes, and the germline J gene fills in the end. Looking up the germline V gene yields CDR1 SGHVS and CDR2 FQNEAQ. Relative to germline, V is missing 4 bases and J is missing 9 bases, with 17 bases of the junction outside any gene match. Including the terminal cysteine and phenylalanine, the CDR3 comprises 17 residues. The 42 bases shown cover part of the CDR3, and their frame starts at base 1.